These 14 T cell receptor beta chains were all obtained from the same sample, sequenced in a study of cytomegalovirus exposure and HLA in healthy donors. Researchers ran the PCR with 60 Vbeta and 13 Jbeta primers. Data came from immunoSEQ multiplex PCR; TCRdb stores just in-frame clones and leaves some out. Of 200,000 to 250,000 clones listed, over 65% are singletons. The sample comprised PBMCs. These receptors came from a human donor in good health.

This clone has just one count. The chain recombines TRBV30 with TRBJ2-5, with TRBD2 identical over 8 bases. The J call may be incorrect, as the DNA end agrees better with TRBJ2-7. CDR1 is GTSNPN and CDR2 is SVGIG in the germline V gene (reference sequence). The CDR3 consists of 14 residues. Written as DNA, the CDR3 is TGTGCCTGGAGTCGGAGCGGGAGACGGTACGAGCAGTACTTC. This sequence encodes CAWSRSGRRYEQYF.

The rearrangement links TRBV29-1 to TRBJ1-1, with 10 bases fitting TRBD1. Germline V gives CDR1 SQVTM, CDR2 ANQGSEA. This CDR3 is 14 amino acids long. J lost 0 bases, V lost 6 bases, and 4 bases had no gene match. DNA for the CDR3: TGCAGCGTGGACAGGGGGATCATGAACACTGAAGCTTTCTTT. Protein sequence: CSVDRGIMNTEAFF.

This clone was seen only once. The J gene is TRBJ2-7, the V gene TRBV19, with 11 bases aligning to TRBD2. The V gene end was trimmed by 6 bases and the J gene end by 3 bases; junction bases not matched to a gene: 7. CDR3 length equals 15 residues. CDR1 is LNHDA, CDR2 SQIVND, per germline (reference sequence). The CDR3 DNA reads as TGTGCCAGTAGCCTGGGACTAGCGGCAAACTACGAGCAGTACTTC. Translated, it gives CASSLGLAANYEQYF.

This rearrangement joins TRBV21-1 to TRBJ1-5. TRBV21-1 is a recognized pseudogene. The CDR3 totals 17 residues. The CDR3 sequence is CASSKVGGGWCNQPQHF. The CDR3, as DNA: TGTGCCAGCAGCAAAGTTGGGGGAGGTTGGTGCAATCAGCCCCAGCATTTT.

This chain links TRBV7-9 with TRBJ1-3; D is unresolved. CDR1 is SEHNR and CDR2 is FQNEAQ in the germline V gene (reference sequence). The CDR3 is 13 residues long. Trimming left V 5 bases short and J 0 bases short, with 5 bases between. The CDR3 protein is CASSASSGNTIYF. The CDR3 DNA reads TGTGCCAGCAGCGCTAGCTCTGGAAACACCATATATTTT.

The chain is built from TRBV28 and TRBJ1-2; TRBD1 aligns across 8 bases. The V gene end was trimmed by 2 bases and the J gene end by 8 bases; junction bases not matched to a gene: 4. The CDR3 consists of 13 residues. CDR1 is MDHEN, CDR2 SYDVKM, per germline. This chain's CDR3 is CASSLQGAGGYTF. Written as DNA, the CDR3 is TGTGCCAGCAGTTTACAGGGGGCCGGAGGCTACACCTTC.

V gene TRBV7-2 combines with J gene TRBJ2-1; 7 bases agree with TRBD2. The CDR3 has 13 residues. V was clipped by 2 bases and J by 7 bases; unmatched bases: 2. Germline lookup yields CDR1 SGHTA and CDR2 FQGNSA. CDR3 protein: CASSLPGRNEQFF. As DNA, the CDR3 is TGTGCCAGCAGCTTACCCGGGAGGAATGAGCAGTTCTTC.

This chain joins TRBV10-3 and TRBJ2-5, with D possibly matching TRBD1 (7 bases). Germline V CDR1 and CDR2: ENHRY, SYGVKD. The CDR3 covers 16 residues. V was pared by 3 bases and J by 11 bases, with 25 bases between. The CDR3 here is CAISDPGQDRGGEQYF. Here the CDR3 DNA reads TGTGCCATCAGTGACCCAGGACAGGATCGGGGCGGGGAGCAGTACTTC.

This chain's CDR3 is CASRENGEARDTQYF. The CDR3 nucleotides are TGTGCCAGCCGTGAGAACGGGGAGGCCAGGGATACGCAGTATTTT. The rearrangement uses TRBV9 and TRBJ2-3; D is possibly TRBD2 (6 bases). The CDR3 is 15 amino acids. Germline-derived CDR1 and CDR2 are SGDLS and YYNGEE. Trimming cost V 7 bases and J 6 bases, with 21 bases left between them. Supplemented by reference TRBV9 and TRBJ2-3, the full variable domain reads DSGVTQTPKHLITATGQRVTLRCSPRSGDLSVYWYQQSLDQGLQFLIQYYNGEERAKGNILERFSAQQFPDLHSELNLSSLELGDSALYFCASRENGEARDTQYFGPGTRLTVL.

The J gene is TRBJ2-7, the V gene TRBV28, with TRBD1 as a possible D gene (5 bases). The CDR3 is made up of 14 amino acids. Trimming removed 2 bases at V and 3 bases at J, with 11 bases between. Germline-derived CDR1 and CDR2 are MDHEN and SYDVKM. DNA of the CDR3: TGTGCCAGCAGTTTAGGCAGGGCCCACTACGAGCAGTACTTC. Protein sequence: CASSLGRAHYEQYF. Looking up the rest from reference TRBV28 and TRBJ2-7 gives the full variable domain: DVKVTQSSRYLVKRTGEKVFLECVQDMDHENMFWYRQDPGLGLRLIYFSYDVKMKEKGDIPEGYSVSREKKERFSLILESASTNQTSMYLCASSLGRAHYEQYFGPGTRLTVT.

The chain carries TRBV28 and TRBJ2-7, with D maybe TRBD2 (6 bases). The CDR3 contains 15 residues. The germline gives CDR1 MDHEN, CDR2 SYDVKM. V was clipped by 3 bases and J by 3 bases, with 15 bases between them. The CDR3 protein is CASSFFPGVNYEQYF. For the CDR3, the DNA is TGTGCCAGCAGTTTCTTCCCGGGAGTAAACTACGAGCAGTACTTC.

The chain joins TRBV13 to TRBJ2-7; 12 nucleotides align to TRBD2. This CDR3 is 17 amino acids long. V trimming: 5 bases; J trimming: 0 bases; junction bases outside the gene matches: 8. Per germline, CDR1 PRHDT and CDR2 FYEKMQ (reference sequence). The CDR3 DNA is TGTGCCAGCAGCACCGGGACTAGCGGGCGGAACTCCTACGAGCAGTACTTC. Its translation is CASSTGTSGRNSYEQYF.

The genes are TRBV5-1 and TRBJ1-6, with 8 bases lining up with TRBD1. Germline trimming cut 4 bases from V and 7 bases from J; bases unmatched to any gene: 10. CDR3 length: 16 residues. The germline gives CDR1 SGHRS, CDR2 YFSETQ. The DNA of the CDR3 is TGCGCCAGCAGCCCTAACGGTGACAGGGGAAATTCACCCCTCCACTTT. Translating it yields CASSPNGDRGNSPLHF.

CDR3 DNA: TGTGCCAGCAGGGAAACAGGGGGCATTCAGTACTTC. Translated: CASRETGGIQYF. The chain links TRBV6-1 to TRBJ2-4; TRBD1 agrees at 8 bases. The trim removed 6 bases at V and 9 bases at J, leaving 4 bases unmatched. There are 12 residues in the CDR3. Germline loops: CDR1 MNHNS, CDR2 SASEGT.